One TCR beta chain is described in this entry. Its antigen is currently unknown. One end of the junction is discordant with germline, which a read error may explain. Looked up from germline, CDR1 is SGHNT and CDR2 is YENEEA. There are 14 residues in the CDR3. The template used for profiling TCR beta VDJ and CDR3 was genomic DNA. MiXCR, run by TCRdb on the reads, gives a single entry per CDR3 protein. The sample carries 200,000 to 300,000 distinct CDR3 sequences, 82% recorded once. Only patients with CD8+CD57+ cell expansion on flow cytometry were chosen for sequencing. The sample is drawn from a study of CD8+CD57+ T cells in acquired aplastic anemia. The overall study: Each DNA sample taken from sorted CD4+ and CD8+ cells came to approximately 3.3 ug on average. Whole-study results and caveats: Roughly 28 was the count of CD8+ CDR3 sequences that patients shared with controls. No significant difference in CD8+ Simpson's diversity was found between patients and controls.

This clonotype was sampled from a human donor with aplastic anemia. The rearrangement uses TRBV11-3 and TRBJ1-1; perhaps TRBD1 as D (5 bases). The sample comprised sorted CD4+, CD8+, or CD8+CD57+ T cells (not recorded which) from PBMCs. The CDR3 DNA follows: TGTGCCAGCAGCGTAGACCAGACAGTCAGTGAAGCTTTCTTT. It encodes CASSVDQTVSEAFF.